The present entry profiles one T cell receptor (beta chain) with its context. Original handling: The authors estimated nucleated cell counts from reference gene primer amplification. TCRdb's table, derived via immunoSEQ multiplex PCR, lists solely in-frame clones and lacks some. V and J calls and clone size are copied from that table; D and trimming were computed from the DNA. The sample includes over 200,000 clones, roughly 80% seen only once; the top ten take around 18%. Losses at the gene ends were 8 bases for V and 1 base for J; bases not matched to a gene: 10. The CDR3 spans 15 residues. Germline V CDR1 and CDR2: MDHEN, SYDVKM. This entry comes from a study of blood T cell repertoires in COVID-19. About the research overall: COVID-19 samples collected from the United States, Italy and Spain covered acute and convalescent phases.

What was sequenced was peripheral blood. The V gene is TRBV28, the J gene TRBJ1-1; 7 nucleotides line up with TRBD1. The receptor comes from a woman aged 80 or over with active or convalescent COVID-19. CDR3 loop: CASRTGQTRNTEAFF. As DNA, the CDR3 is TGTGCCAGCCGGACAGGACAAACACGGAACACTGAAGCTTTCTTT.